Included here is one T cell receptor (beta chain) sequence, with context. This record belongs to a study of control samples from healthy donors and cancer patients. Sequencing was performed with immunoSEQ multiplex PCR; in TCRdb, only in-frame clones are kept and a portion is missing. The sample includes tens of thousands of clones, roughly 82% of them seen just once. The clonotype was recovered from a woman aged 55 to 70 in good health. Sequences were obtained from blood.

CDR3 residues: CASGQNYGYTF. Written as DNA, the CDR3 is TGTGCCAGCGGGCAGAACTATGGCTACACCTTC. The chain combines TRBV28 with TRBJ1-2; the D is unclear. The germline V gene encodes CDR1 MDHEN and CDR2 SYDVKM. Trimming stripped 8 bases from V and 2 bases from J, with 6 bases between. CDR3 size: 11 residues.